This T cell receptor (beta chain) was sequenced for a study of T cells in localized non-small cell lung cancer. TCRdb's table, derived via immunoSEQ multiplex PCR, lists solely in-frame clones and lacks some. The sample contains some 2,500 clones, 22% of which appear only once. There are a few counts of this clone. The sample in question was lung tumor tissue, obtained before any cancer treatment. The receptor's source is a man aged 35 to 69 with stage II lung adenocarcinoma.

The CDR3 loop is CASSLSLAGEYEQYF. Written as DNA, the CDR3 is TGTGCCAGCAGCTTGAGTCTAGCGGGAGAGTACGAGCAGTACTTC. J is TRBJ2-7 and V is TRBV11-3; 10 nucleotides agree with TRBD2. V was pared by 3 bases and J by 4 bases, with 6 bases of the junction left unmatched. Germline lookup yields CDR1 SGHNT and CDR2 YENEEA. The CDR3 consists of 15 residues.